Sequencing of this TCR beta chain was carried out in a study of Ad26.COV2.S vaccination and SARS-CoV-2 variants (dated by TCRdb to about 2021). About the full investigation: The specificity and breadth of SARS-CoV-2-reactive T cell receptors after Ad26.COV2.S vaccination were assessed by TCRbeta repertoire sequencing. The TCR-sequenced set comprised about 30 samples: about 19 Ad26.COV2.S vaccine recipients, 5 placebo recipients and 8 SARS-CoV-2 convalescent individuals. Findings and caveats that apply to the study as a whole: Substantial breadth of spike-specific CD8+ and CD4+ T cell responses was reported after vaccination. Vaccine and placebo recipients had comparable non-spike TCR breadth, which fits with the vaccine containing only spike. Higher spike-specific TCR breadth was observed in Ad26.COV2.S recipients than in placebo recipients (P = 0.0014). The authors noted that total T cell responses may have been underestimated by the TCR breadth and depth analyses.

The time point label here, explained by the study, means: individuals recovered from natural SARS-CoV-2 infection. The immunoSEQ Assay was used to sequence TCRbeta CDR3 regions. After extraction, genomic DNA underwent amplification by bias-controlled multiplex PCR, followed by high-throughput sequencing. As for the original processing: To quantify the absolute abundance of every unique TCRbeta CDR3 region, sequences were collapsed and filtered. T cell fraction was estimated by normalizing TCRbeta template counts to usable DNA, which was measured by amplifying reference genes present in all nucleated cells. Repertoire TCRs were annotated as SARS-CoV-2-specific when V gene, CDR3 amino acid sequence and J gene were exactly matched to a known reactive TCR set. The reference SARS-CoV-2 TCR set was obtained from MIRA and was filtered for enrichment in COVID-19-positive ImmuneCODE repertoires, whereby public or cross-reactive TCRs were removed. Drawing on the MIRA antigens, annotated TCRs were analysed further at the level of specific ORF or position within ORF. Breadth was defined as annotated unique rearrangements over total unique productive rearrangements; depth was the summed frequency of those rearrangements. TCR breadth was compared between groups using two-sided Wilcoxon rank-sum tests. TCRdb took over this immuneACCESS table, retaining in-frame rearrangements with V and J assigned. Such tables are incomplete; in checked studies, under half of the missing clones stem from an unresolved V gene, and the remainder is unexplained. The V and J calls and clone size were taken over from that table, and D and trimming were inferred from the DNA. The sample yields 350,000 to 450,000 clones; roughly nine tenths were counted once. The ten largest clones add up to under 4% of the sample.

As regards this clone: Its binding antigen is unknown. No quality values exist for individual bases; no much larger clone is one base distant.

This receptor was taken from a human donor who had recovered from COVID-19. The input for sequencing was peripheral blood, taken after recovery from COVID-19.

The sequence in DNA is TGTGCCAGCAGTACCGACAGGGTCACCGGGGAGCTGTTTTTT. Its protein reads: CASSTDRVTGELFF. This receptor chain uses TRBV3-1 (or the pseudogene TRBV3-2) and TRBJ2-2; 7 bases in the middle match TRBD1. V is cut back by 6 bases and J by 4 bases, with 5 bases in the junction unmatched. Sequences LGHDT (CDR1) and YNNKEL (CDR2) are obtained from the germline V gene (reference sequence). Counted from cysteine to phenylalanine, this CDR3 has 14 amino acids. Only the CDR3 region is kept as DNA, spanning 42 bases read in frame from base 1.